A selection of T cell receptor beta chains follows, all from one sample in a study of cytomegalovirus exposure and HLA in healthy donors. Produced via immunoSEQ multiplex PCR; TCRdb's table is partial and in-frame only. The sample shows 160,000 or so clones, 84% of them seen only once. Input material: PBMCs. These TCRs come from a man under 40 in good health and CMV-seropositive. Each CDR3 is given with its conserved first and last residue. Each record gives: V gene, D gene, J gene, CDR3 protein. A D gene is named only where the DNA matches it firmly.

>TRBV5-1|TRBD2|TRBJ2-3
CASSPLAGGLADTQYF
>TRBV19|TRBD1|TRBJ1-4
CARPSRQGCEKLFF
>TRBV9|TRBD2|TRBJ2-1
CASSVEAGGNNQQFF
>TRBV7-8|TRBD1|TRBJ2-1
CASSLTGQGGDNEQFF
>TRBV28|.|TRBJ2-7
CASSLYGNFKGEQYF
>TRBV2|.|TRBJ1-1
CASKEGRMNTEAFF
>TRBV25-1|TRBD2|TRBJ2-3
CASQLAGVDTQYF
>TRBV9|TRBD2|TRBJ2-5
CASSTLAGGETQYF
>TRBV30|TRBD1|TRBJ1-5
CAWRFKDRESQPQHF
>TRBV14|.|TRBJ2-7
CASSPNSYEQYF
>TRBV18|TRBD2|TRBJ2-7
CASTSGDSYEQYF
>TRBV9|.|TRBJ1-1
CASSVAAFRGETEAFF
>TRBV19|TRBD1|TRBJ1-2
CASRVGTGISTNYGYTF
>TRBV28|.|TRBJ2-1
CASSWVAAEQFF
>TRBV5-5|.|TRBJ2-7
CASSLTGDYEQYF
>TRBV2|TRBD2|TRBJ2-3
CASSPGRAGTDTQYF
>TRBV28|.|TRBJ2-7
CASTNADEQYF
>TRBV4-3|.|TRBJ2-2
CASSRGITNTGELFF
>TRBV18|TRBD1|TRBJ2-7
CASSLAGTGSSYEQYF